Included here is one T cell receptor (beta chain) sequence, with context. Germline V gene lookup returns CDR1 MNHEY and CDR2 SMNVEV (reference sequence). CDR3 length equals 13 residues. Trimming stripped 3 bases from V and 4 bases from J, with 9 bases between. This record belongs to a study of control samples from healthy donors and cancer patients. The method was immunoSEQ multiplex PCR; TCRdb's version includes in-frame clones alone and lacks a portion of them. The sample contains 40,000 to 60,000 clones, 70% to 90% of which appear only once. The clonotype comes from a woman in her fifties or sixties with lung cancer. Sequencing was performed on PBMCs. The rearrangement uses TRBV27 and TRBJ1-2, with no clear D. CDR3 nucleotide sequence: TGTGCCAGCAGTTTCGGCGGTCCCTATGGCTACACCTTC. It codes for CASSFGGPYGYTF.